The entry below describes one T cell receptor beta chain. As yet, its antigen is unknown. Only in-frame clones appear in the TCRdb table, and some are missing; sequencing was by immunoSEQ multiplex PCR. The table records about 130,000 clones, roughly nine tenths of them present only once. This entry is derived from a study of T cell responses to AZD1222 COVID-19 vaccine. General study points: Possibly, clonal diversity was underestimated; donors were largely white British and included more females.

The CDR3 covers 13 residues. Germline-derived CDR1 and CDR2 are SQVTM and ANQGSEA. Trimming removed 2 bases from V and 0 bases from J, with 7 bases in between. The sequencing used peripheral blood, collected 28 days after the second AZD1222 dose. The TCR comes from an adult who received the AZD1222 COVID-19 vaccine. This chain connects TRBV29-1 to TRBJ1-1; no clear D. The CDR3 sequence: CSVERRMNTEAFF. CDR3 nucleotide sequence: TGCAGCGTTGAACGCCGGATGAACACTGAAGCTTTCTTT.